This entry lists 12 T cell receptor beta chains sequenced from one sample in a study of T cells in Graves' hyperthyroidism and ophthalmopathy. There were TCR beta CDR3 regions amplified from RNA transcripts. Primed by the HTBI set, a first-round RT-PCR was run on the TCR CDR3. TCRdb processed the multiplex PCR reads anew with MiXCR; each CDR3 protein has one entry. The sample holds 550,000 to 650,000 distinct CDR3 sequences, roughly 15% seen once. The specimen was blood. These receptors were collected from a woman in her thirties or forties with Graves' hyperthyroidism.

The gene calls are TRBV5-5 and TRBJ2-1; D perhaps matches TRBD2 (6 bases). Germline V gene lookup returns CDR1 SGHKS and CDR2 YYEKEE (reference sequence). The V and J ends lost 3 bases and 0 bases respectively, with 25 bases between them. CDR3 size: 20 residues. CDR3 residues: CASSSRDFEGPQSSYNEQFF. The CDR3 DNA sequence: TGTGCCAGCAGCTCCCGGGACTTCGAGGGGCCCCAAAGCTCCTACAATGAGCAGTTCTTC. Full variable domain (rest looked up from reference TRBV5-5 and TRBJ2-1): DAGVTQSPTHLIKTRGQQVTLRCSPISGHKSVSWYQQVLGQGPQFIFQYYEKEERGRGNFPDRFSARQFPNYSSELNVNALLLGDSALYLCASSSRDFEGPQSSYNEQFFGPGTRLTVL.

This clonotype occurred many times. The CDR3 nucleotides read TGTGCCAGCAAACCAGGACAGGGCAGTTGGGCTTTCTTT. This sequence encodes CASKPGQGSWAFF. V usage is TRBV2 and J usage is TRBJ1-1; 8 bases align to TRBD1. CDR3 length equals 13 residues. CDR1 is SNHLY and CDR2 is FYNNEI in the germline V gene. J gave up 11 bases and V 7 bases, and 12 bases lay outside the gene matches.

The chain carries TRBV29-1 and TRBJ2-2; no clear D. The V end was cut by 4 bases, the J end by 0 bases, with 9 bases between. The CDR3 covers 14 residues. Germline CDR1 and CDR2: SQVTM and ANQGSEA. CDR3 loop: CSVVSAANTGELFF. CDR3 in DNA: TGCAGCGTTGTATCCGCGGCGAACACCGGGGAGCTGTTTTTT.

This clonotype was seen a handful of times. The chain links TRBV28 to TRBJ2-3; D might be TRBD1 or TRBD2, each matching 6 bases. The CDR3 contains 16 residues. V was pared by 6 bases and J by 4 bases, with 20 bases between. CDR1 is MDHEN, CDR2 SYDVKM, per germline. The CDR3 spells CASSRGGGGRADTQYF. The CDR3 nucleotides read TGTGCCAGCAGCCGGGGAGGAGGGGGGCGGGCAGATACGCAGTATTTT.

This clonotype was seen many times. This chain connects TRBV5-1 to TRBJ2-3; 8 bases agree with TRBD2. This CDR3 spans 15 amino acids. The germline CDR1 and CDR2 sequences are SGHRS and YFSETQ. V was clipped by 0 bases and J by 3 bases; unmatched bases: 3. The CDR3 DNA is TGCGCCAGCAGCTTGGCGGCTAGCGGGACAGATACGCAGTATTTT. It is translated as CASSLAASGTDTQYF.

This clonotype came up many times. The rearrangement joins TRBV2 to TRBJ2-5, with D maybe TRBD2 (5 bases). Per the germline V gene, CDR1 is SNHLY and CDR2 is FYNNEI. CDR3 length equals 10 residues. V lost 7 bases and J 7 bases, leaving 7 bases between the germline ends. DNA for the CDR3: TGTGCCAGCACCGCGGGGACCCAGTACTTC. Protein product: CASTAGTQYF.

Comment on this clonotype: Given a much more abundant clone one base away, this may be a read error. The rearrangement links TRBV6-1 to TRBJ1-1; D may be TRBD1 (6 bases). This CDR3 spans 16 amino acids. V gave up 4 bases and J gave up 5 bases, with 20 bases separating them. Germline CDR1 and CDR2: MNHNS and SASEGT. The CDR3, as DNA: TGTGCCAGCAGTGGAAAACCAGGGGTCGCGGGAACTGAAGCTTTCTTT. The encoded protein is CASSGKPGVAGTEAFF.

This clonotype was counted between two and nine times. The chain joins TRBV30 to TRBJ2-7; D not resolved. Germline V gives CDR1 GTSNPN, CDR2 SVGIG (reference sequence). The CDR3 is 15 residues long. Trimming pared 1 base from V and 2 bases from J, leaving 15 bases between. The CDR3 loop reads CAWSEERPVTYEQYF. Written as DNA, the CDR3 is TGTGCCTGGAGTGAGGAACGACCCGTCACCTACGAGCAGTACTTC.

This clonotype has at least ten counts. J is TRBJ2-7 and V is TRBV6-1, with 7 bases lining up with TRBD2. The CDR3 length is 16 residues. CDR1 and CDR2 from the germline V gene are MNHNS and SASEGT. J lost 2 bases, V lost 3 bases, and 10 bases had no gene match. Here the CDR3 DNA reads TGTGCCAGCAGTGACTTGAGGAGCGGGACGACCTACGAGCAGTACTTC. It codes for CASSDLRSGTTYEQYF.

This clonotype was detected many times. The V and J genes are TRBV28 and TRBJ1-4; 8 bases match TRBD1. Germline V gives CDR1 MDHEN, CDR2 SYDVKM. After removal of 3 bases from V and 7 bases from J, the junction contained 4 bases not matched to a gene. The CDR3 has 14 residues. CDR3 protein: CASSFGQGVEKLFF. CDR3 nucleotides: TGTGCCAGCAGTTTCGGACAGGGCGTTGAAAAACTGTTTTTT.

This clonotype was found many times. The genes are TRBV7-9 and TRBJ2-1, with D perhaps TRBD2 (5 bases). Germline lookup yields CDR1 SEHNR and CDR2 FQNEAQ (reference sequence). The CDR3 consists of 17 residues. V lost 5 bases to trimming and J lost 1 base, with 18 bases between them. The CDR3: CASSPRRDGKSYNEQFF. The CDR3 DNA sequence: TGTGCCAGCAGCCCACGTCGGGATGGGAAGTCCTACAATGAGCAGTTCTTC.

The CDR3 loop is CASSSLAGRANTDTQYF. CDR3 in DNA: TGTGCCAGCAGTTCCCTCGCGGGCAGGGCGAACACAGATACGCAGTATTTT. The chain combines TRBV28 with TRBJ2-3; possibly TRBD1 or TRBD2 for D (5 bases each). Deletions cut 4 bases from V and 2 bases from J, with 19 bases between. The CDR3 has 17 residues. Germline-derived CDR1 and CDR2 are MDHEN and SYDVKM.